These T cell receptor beta chains were read from a single sample in a study of PD-1 blockade in classical Hodgkin lymphoma. TCRdb keeps only in-frame clones here, not all; method: immunoSEQ multiplex PCR. The data show some 93,000 clones, over 75% seen once. The sequenced sample was peripheral blood mononuclear cells (PBMCs), obtained before the fourth cycle of nivolumab. The receptors stem from a human donor with classical Hodgkin lymphoma. Each CDR3 is given with its conserved first and last residue. A D gene is named only where the DNA matches it firmly. Clone size is shown for a subset of rows, as once, few, many or a class of expanded clone.

clone size	V gene	CDR3 length	D gene	J gene	CDR3 protein	CDR3 DNA
.	TRBV11-3	13	TRBD1	TRBJ1-6	CASSLGTASPLHF	TGTGCCAGCAGCTTGGGGACAGCTTCACCCCTCCACTTT
.	TRBV18	18	.	TRBJ1-5	CASSPRGPGTGRYQPQHF	TGTGCCAGCTCACCACGGGGGCCGGGGACTGGGCGGTATCAGCCCCAGCATTTT
once	TRBV19	14	.	TRBJ2-3	CASSYDFSTDTQYF	TGTGCCAGTAGTTACGATTTTAGCACAGATACGCAGTATTTT
.	TRBV5-1	14	.	TRBJ2-3	CASSIGGGGDTQYF	TGCGCCAGCAGCATAGGCGGGGGCGGGGATACGCAGTATTTT
.	TRBV6-6	14	TRBD1	TRBJ1-6	CASNPGTGRTPLHF	TGTGCCAGCAACCCCGGGACAGGGAGGACACCCCTCCACTTT
.	TRBV10-3	13	.	TRBJ1-2	CAISESEINGYTF	TGTGCCATCAGTGAGTCGGAAATAAATGGCTACACCTTC
.	TRBV7-3	13	.	TRBJ2-3	CASSFRRSDTQYF	TGTGCCAGCAGCTTCCGGAGGTCAGATACGCAGTATTTT
few	TRBV6-5	14	TRBD1	TRBJ1-1	CASSDDRGHTEAFF	TGTGCCAGCAGTGACGACAGGGGGCACACTGAAGCTTTCTTT
.	TRBV6-7	16	.	TRBJ1-5	CASSYPQGTGDQPQHF	TGTGCCAGCAGTTACCCCCAGGGGACGGGGGATCAGCCCCAGCATTTT
.	TRBV11-2	14	.	TRBJ1-2	CASKPTGGGYGYTF	TGTGCCAGCAAACCTACGGGGGGGGGCTATGGCTACACCTTC
.	TRBV15	15	.	TRBJ2-3	CATSRDRGPTDTQYF	TGTGCCACCAGCAGAGATCGGGGCCCGACAGATACGCAGTATTTT
.	TRBV10-3	13	.	TRBJ2-5	CAISEFDGETQYF	TGTGCCATCAGTGAGTTTGACGGGGAGACCCAGTACTTC
.	TRBV10-3	12	.	TRBJ1-4	CAIKQENEKLFF	TGTGCCATCAAACAGGAAAATGAAAAACTGTTTTTT
.	TRBV6-5	16	.	TRBJ2-7	CASSYGLGTAAYEQYF	TGTGCCAGCAGTTACGGCCTGGGGACGGCGGCCTACGAGCAGTACTTC
few	TRBV2	15	TRBD2	TRBJ2-7	CASRVGLAENVEQYF	TGTGCCAGCAGAGTAGGGCTAGCGGAAAACGTCGAGCAGTACTTC
.	TRBV19	14	.	TRBJ2-7	CASSIHPGGREQYF	TGTGCCAGTAGTATTCATCCAGGGGGGCGTGAGCAGTACTTC
once	TRBV25-1	13	TRBD1	TRBJ1-1	CASSPGGGTEAFF	TGTGCCAGCAGTCCAGGGGGCGGCACTGAAGCTTTCTTT
.	TRBV6-5	13	TRBD1	TRBJ1-2	CASGRQGSSGYTF	TGTGCCAGCGGAAGACAGGGTTCGAGCGGCTACACCTTC
.	TRBV19	15	TRBD1	TRBJ1-5	CASSTLGGAGQPQHF	TGTGCCAGTAGTACCCTAGGGGGCGCGGGGCAGCCCCAGCATTTT
few	TRBV19	15	TRBD1	TRBJ1-2	CASTPLTGILDGYTF	TGTGCCAGTACCCCCTTGACAGGGATCCTCGATGGCTACACCTTC
once	TRBV10-3	15	TRBD1	TRBJ1-5	CAISAQGGSNQPQHF	TGTGCCATCAGCGCCCAGGGGGGGAGCAATCAGCCCCAGCATTTT
.	TRBV9	13	.	TRBJ1-6	CASSVVGNSPLHF	TGTGCCAGCAGCGTAGTTGGGAATTCACCCCTCCACTTT
.	TRBV7-6	16	TRBD2	TRBJ2-2	CASSRLAGSNTGELFF	TGTGCCAGCAGCCGGTTAGCGGGGTCAAACACCGGGGAGCTGTTTTTT
.	TRBV27	16	TRBD1	TRBJ1-2	CASSSQGGRDNYGYTF	TGTGCCAGCAGTTCTCAAGGGGGCCGGGATAACTATGGCTACACCTTC
.	TRBV7-2	16	.	TRBJ2-3	CASSLGHSRQADTQYF	TGTGCCAGCAGCTTAGGACATTCGCGACAGGCAGATACGCAGTATTTT